The rows below give T cell receptor beta chains drawn from one sample of a study of T cells in Graves' hyperthyroidism and ophthalmopathy. MiXCR was run by TCRdb on the multiplex PCR reads, yielding one entry per CDR3 protein. The data contain a few hundred thousand distinct CDR3 sequences, roughly a fifth of them seen just once; the ten biggest clones take up 35% to 40%. The sample taken for sequencing was blood. Receptors were obtained from a man over 45 with Graves' ophthalmopathy. Both conserved end residues are trimmed from each CDR3.

v_call	j_call	cdr3_aa
TRBV5-1	TRBJ1-2	ASSFVPGEWAGYT
TRBV5-1	TRBJ1-1	ASSGTGAAFMNTEAF
TRBV28	TRBJ2-7	ASSFPQGTYEQY
TRBV14	TRBJ2-7	ASSQVQGTEQY
TRBV5-1	TRBJ2-3	ASRTGLHTDTQY
TRBV18	TRBJ2-1	ASSQSPREGSYNEQF
TRBV27	TRBJ2-1	ASSLSDTYNEQF
TRBV20-1	TRBJ1-2	SANQGLNYGYT
TRBV6-1	TRBJ1-2	ASSPGQRLAT
TRBV19	TRBJ1-1	ASSMGGGMKTEAF
TRBV3-1	TRBJ2-1	ASGSNEQF
TRBV28	TRBJ1-1	ASSGAGTGGNTEAF
TRBV7-3	TRBJ1-1	ASSLTQGNEAF
TRBV19	TRBJ2-7	ASSTTGTYYEQY